This record looks at one TCR beta chain sequence and its context. There is no known antigen for this receptor. Nothing much larger sits one base from this clone, and base qualities are not available. The sample is drawn from a study of blood T cell repertoires in COVID-19 (dated by TCRdb to about 2020). Broadly, across the study: The collaborator samples originated in the United States, Italy and Spain and spanned the acute and convalescent phases of COVID-19. Deeply sampled blood TCRbeta repertoires from subjects exposed to, actively infected with, or recovered from COVID-19 were included in the dataset. The sample metadata nearly always contained a de-identified subject ID, COVID-19 status, age in years and sex. The prospective study material was composed of cDNA or gDNA derived from T cells, B-cell-depleted T cells, or PBMCs. The repertoires were released in a freely available public database intended as a resource for research on the immune response to SARS-CoV-2. Where available, HLA class I and class II types were taken from metadata supplied by the sample provider and were not determined by assay-based typing. Samples came from the ongoing ImmuneRACE study (first 160 participants) plus 1,254 subjects from 6 global collaborators.

What the work shows at the level of the full study, not this receptor alone: The amount of clinical and demographic metadata varied by source and participant and was provided uncurated.

The germline V gene gives CDR1 as LGHNA and CDR2 as YSLEER. Trimming at the junction amounts to 0 bases on V and 5 bases on J, and the germline ends lie 11 bases apart. The CDR3, from cysteine to phenylalanine, totals 15 residues. The entry retains the CDR3 DNA only, 45 bases that are in frame from base 1. Whole blood was collected in K2EDTA tubes by collaborating institutions according to the institutions' own protocols. For TCRbeta analysis, collaborators shipped samples in one of three forms: frozen whole blood, isolated PBMCs, or DNA extracted from either of those sample types. The immunoSEQ Assay, a bias-controlled multiplex PCR, was used to amplify TCRbeta CDR3 regions from genomic DNA. For the original study's pipeline: The number of nucleated cells in each sample was estimated by amplification of reference gene primers within the assay. To quantify the absolute abundance of each unique TCRbeta CDR3 rearrangement, sequence reads were collapsed and filtered. For each sample, productive Simpson clonality was calculated as the square root of Simpson's diversity index across productive rearrangements. TCRdb holds this immuneACCESS table with in-frame rearrangements only. Some clones are missing; in checked studies, unresolved V genes explain under half, and the rest has no known cause. From that table come the V and J calls and clone size; the DNA was used to work out D and trimming. Recorded for this sample are some 120,000 clones; over 55% of them occurred a single time. The ten largest make up 2% to 2.5% of the sample.

The clonotype originates from a woman aged 65 to 85 with acute or convalescent COVID-19. Rearrangement joined TRBV4-3 to TRBJ2-4; TRBD2 could be the D gene, as 5 bases match. The sequenced material came from peripheral blood. The bases are TGCGCCAGCAGCCAAGACTCGGGGTTAGAAAACATTCAGTACTTC. Its translation reads: CASSQDSGLENIQYF.